The 9 T cell receptor beta chains below come from one sample, sequenced in a study of shared T cell receptors in the human thymus. Data came from immunoSEQ multiplex PCR; TCRdb stores just in-frame clones and leaves some out. Of hundreds of thousands of clones listed, 88% are singletons. The data also belong to a second study, concerning human thymus T cells.

Sequenced material: thymocytes. These receptors were collected from a boy under three years old with a congenital heart defect.

This clone was seen only once. The chain recombines TRBV20-1 with TRBJ2-3; D remains ambiguous. V gave up 4 bases and J gave up 6 bases, with 5 bases separating them. This CDR3 has 10 amino acids. The germline V gene encodes CDR1 DFQATT and CDR2 SNEGSKA (reference sequence). For the CDR3, the DNA is TGCAGTGCTATCCTCGATACGCAGTATTTT. As protein: CSAILDTQYF.

The chain uses TRBV5-4 and TRBJ2-3, with TRBD1 as a possible D gene (5 bases). V gave up 0 bases and J gave up 4 bases, with 9 bases separating them. Germline assignment: CDR1 SGHNT and CDR2 YYREEE (reference sequence). This CDR3 is built from 14 residues. The CDR3 loop reads CASSLVAGSDTQYF. The CDR3 coding sequence is TGTGCCAGCAGCTTGGTGGCAGGGTCAGATACGCAGTATTTT.

The V gene is TRBV5-1, the J gene TRBJ2-7; D remains ambiguous. The CDR3 totals 14 residues. Deletions cut 8 bases from V and 0 bases from J, with 15 bases between. CDR1 and CDR2 from the germline V gene are SGHRS and YFSETQ. The CDR3 loop is CASSPLSSSYEQYF. The CDR3 DNA is TGCGCCAGTTCTCCCCTTTCGAGCTCCTACGAGCAGTACTTC.

This clone was seen only once. The chain carries TRBV2 and TRBJ2-3; TRBD2 agrees at 9 bases. There are 18 residues in the CDR3. Per the germline V gene, CDR1 is SNHLY and CDR2 is FYNNEI. J lost 0 bases, V lost 7 bases, and 14 bases had no gene match. CDR3 residues: CASIRLAEDIPSTDTQYF. CDR3 nucleotides: TGTGCCAGCATTCGACTAGCGGAAGATATACCTAGCACAGATACGCAGTATTTT.

V usage is TRBV30 and J usage is TRBJ2-5; D might be TRBD1 (6 bases). The J call may be mistaken, given a closer DNA end match to TRBJ2-7. The germline V gene encodes CDR1 GTSNPN and CDR2 SVGIG (reference sequence). The CDR3 runs to 16 residues. This CDR3 is CAWSPKPGHGSYEQYF. In DNA form, the CDR3 reads TGTGCCTGGAGCCCAAAACCGGGACATGGATCCTACGAGCAGTACTTC.

V usage is TRBV28 and J usage is TRBJ1-5; D gene ambiguous. The CDR3 runs to 16 residues. The germline V gene has CDR1 MDHEN and CDR2 SYDVKM. V lost 6 bases and J lost 0, with 15 bases in between. CDR3 region: CASSTKWRYSNQPQHF. Here the CDR3 DNA reads TGTGCCAGCAGCACCAAATGGAGGTATAGCAATCAGCCCCAGCATTTT.

The chain has TRBV27 and TRBJ2-6; tentative D call: TRBD1 (7 bases). Germline lookup yields CDR1 MNHEY and CDR2 SMNVEV (reference sequence). This CDR3 spans 16 amino acids. V gave up 6 bases and J gave up 2 bases, with 14 bases separating them. DNA of the CDR3: TGTGCCAGCAGGTCCCCCAGGGGGGCTGGGGCCAACGTCCTGACTTTC. This gives the protein CASRSPRGAGANVLTF.

J is TRBJ2-7 and V is TRBV4-2, with a tentative D call TRBD1 (6 bases). Germline CDR1 reads LGHNA; CDR2 reads YNFKEQ. This CDR3 contains 15 residues. Trimming cost V 5 bases and J 7 bases, with 21 bases left between them. The DNA of the CDR3 is TGTGCCAGCAGCACCCGACAGGCCACACGAGAGGAGCAGTACTTC. It translates to CASSTRQATREEQYF.

The chain is built from TRBV30 and TRBJ2-1; 7 nucleotides agree with TRBD2. Trimming removed 4 bases from V and 0 bases from J; junction bases left unmatched: 9. CDR3 length equals 16 residues. CDR1 and CDR2 (germline): GTSNPN, SVGIG (reference sequence). DNA of the CDR3: TGTGCCTGGACCTCTAGCGGAGGGAGCTCCTACAATGAGCAGTTCTTC. Its protein is CAWTSSGGSSYNEQFF.